The sequence of this T cell receptor (beta chain) was determined in a study of cytomegalovirus exposure and HLA in healthy donors (dated by TCRdb to the late 2010s). Background for the entire study: An earlier analysis of 550 to 700 of the donors reported approximately 300 Gb of sequence data and 120 million or so unique TCR beta sequences from about 200 million T cells. All discovery cohort repertoires had been generated on a single sequencing platform. The study combined high-throughput TCR immunosequencing, statistical association of individual TCRs with disease status, and machine learning to predict cytomegalovirus infection status. In a later genetic analysis, genome-wide SNP genotypes for about 55% of the roughly 700 donors were used, and that subset was treated as a discovery cohort. The study was designed to test whether signatures of past pathogen exposure could be identified by cataloging public T cell receptors. Alongside the repertoire data, information on donor age, sex, ethnicity and CMV serostatus was compiled. Among 350 to 400 genotyped donors of the cohort, an average of approximately 230,000 unique TCR beta nucleotide sequences were sequenced per donor, around 20% of them non-productive. Roughly five DR-DQ haplotypes were handled as single units for association and clustering because linkage in the cohort was strong. Approximately 300 gigabases of sequencing data and 70 million to 85 million unique TCR sequences were included in an early release covering 500 to 750 HLA-typed donors. Besides the first cohort of under 700 subjects, a separate validation cohort made up of 120 different subjects was used. A later analysis re-examined previously published TCR beta repertoires from more than 600 donors and added high-resolution HLA genotyping to investigate patterns of TCR occurrence. The later analysis used no new phenotypic data to find candidate immune exposures, relying instead on TCR beta sequences and their occurrence across donors. In an earlier analysis of 500 to 650 of the donors, high-throughput TCR beta sequencing was used to judge whether each TCR beta V gene segment behaved as functional or pseudogenic. Both class I and class II loci were covered by HLA typing, at four-digit resolution. The T cell repertoires of under 700 subjects were profiled by immunosequencing and related to cytomegalovirus serostatus. The number of typed donors differed by locus: about 629-630 for A, B, C, DRB1 and DQB1; 500 to 550 for DQA1; fewer than 610 for DPA1; and about 470 for DPB1. The genetic ancestry cluster associated with self-reported Caucasian donors included around four fifths of the 398 genotyped donors.

From the cysteine up to the phenylalanine, the CDR3 has a length of 15 residues. Only the CDR3 portion is preserved as DNA: 45 bases, with reading frame beginning at the first base. Reading the germline V gene gives CDR1 SGHAT and CDR2 FQNNGV. Trimming takes 5 bases off V and 2 bases off J; junction bases not matched to a gene: 7. Here is what the overall study found, with its caveats: The sequencing pipeline was judged likely to have produced a cluster of highly shared sequence variants as a technical artifact. For the cohort, immune exposure information was limited to CMV serostatus. While some public TCRs were present in many individuals, most TCR sequences turned up only very rarely across donors. In vitro tests confirmed that three of the cytomegalovirus-associated TCR beta chains recognize cytomegalovirus antigens. Presence/absence analyses assumed roughly uniform sequencing depth across donors, an assumption that may not hold. In a later analysis, HLA-associated TCR beta chains showed more clonal expansion and lower generation probabilities than non-associated chains that were equally common. Some IMGT-functional V segments, including TRBV6-2 and TRBV6-3, could not be distinguished by the 87-base-pair reads and were therefore excluded. Linkage disequilibrium might explain the correlated functional status among segregating V segments, but an unknown experimental factor could not be ruled out. The study gave a list of 150 to 200 TCR beta chains associated with cytomegalovirus. The classifier was reported to diagnose cytomegalovirus status with high specificity and sensitivity in both the original and validation cohorts. According to a later analysis, parvovirus B19, influenza, CMV and Epstein-Barr virus appeared linked to several top co-occurrence clusters. The authors suggested that the approach could potentially be generalized to other disease states and immunological phenotypes. When HLA alleles, especially DR and DQ, strongly co-occurred, TCR associations were difficult to assign to individual alleles. Because counts were too low, roughly 18 rarely observed V segments, including chromosome 9 orphons, were left out of the earlier analysis of 587 of the donors. According to a later analysis, most CMV-associated TCR beta chains appeared to be HLA-restricted, and the HLA associations seemed to be driven largely by CMV exposure. Because some donors lacked HLA typing at each locus, the association tests relied only on the typed subset. At a false discovery rate of 0.05, a later analysis linked 15,000 to 20,000 TCR beta sequences to specific HLA alleles. In an earlier analysis of 587 of the donors, most TCR beta V segments appeared in productive rearrangements about 87% or about 30% of the time, broadly matching IMGT annotations. In a later analysis, the rate of TCR association differed among HLA loci, with DRB1 alleles having the most associated TCRs and HLA-C alleles having the fewest. In a later genetic analysis, a missense DCLRE1C variant was associated with V-gene and J-gene trimming of TCR beta chains, and the association was replicated in an independent cohort. In a later genetic analysis, fewer N-insertions in productive TCRs were reported among donors in an Asian-associated ancestry cluster than the approximately 710-donor mean. The cohort was sequenced for TCR beta chains only, and without alpha or paired-chain data the features that could be detected were limited. A further reported finding was that TCR beta sequences accurately predicted the HLA-A and HLA-B alleles for most subjects in the first cohort.

The cohort consisted of 600 to 700 healthy bone marrow donors. Cohort members were all nominally healthy when sampled, although unrecorded immune exposures were likely present. The donor tested CMV seronegative, placing the donor among the 352 seronegative members of the cohort. Each donor provided a peripheral blood sample, and peripheral blood mononuclear cells were used for TCR beta sequencing. Genomic DNA extraction from the blood cell samples was performed with the Qiagen DNeasy Blood Extraction Kit. Libraries were built with the immunoSEQ multiplex PCR assay. For the multiplex PCR, a mixture combining 60 forward primers for TCR Vbeta segments and 13 reverse primers for TCR Jbeta segments was used. A multiplex PCR assay on genomic DNA amplified the CDR3 region of rearranged TCR beta genes. Amplified TCR beta libraries were sequenced as 87-base-pair reads on the Illumina HiSeq System. Per the source publication's procedure: A later analysis tallied about 77 million unique TCR beta chains across the 600 to 700 repertoires, and around 10 million of those chains were shared by two or more donors. Raw reads were error-corrected and collapsed into unique sequences by a nearest-neighbor algorithm in which closely related sequences were merged to remove PCR and sequencing errors. Alignment of CDR3 sequences to IMGT reference sequences was used to assign V, D and J gene segments. Each retained sequence needed at least a six-nucleotide match to both a V gene segment and a J gene segment. Rearrangements were classified as productive when the CDR3 lacked stop codons and remained in frame with V and J, and all other rearrangements were classified as non-productive. CDR3 was defined by IMGT convention, running from the second conserved V-encoded cysteine to the conserved J-encoded phenylalanine. Sequences without an unambiguous match to a single V gene segment were excluded from the earlier analysis of about 600 of the donors. In an earlier analysis of 587 of the donors, V segments were called functional above 56.7% productive rearrangements and were called segregating when the between-donor standard deviation exceeded 5%. To diagnose cytomegalovirus status from the catalog of TCR beta chain sequences, a statistical classification framework was built. In a later analysis, V and J genes were assigned by comparing TCR nucleotide sequences against IMGT/GENE-DB human TR gene sequences. A later analysis assigned CDR3 sequences and most-parsimonious VDJ recombination scenarios with the TCRdist pipeline. In a later analysis, each TCR beta chain was defined by its CDR3 amino acid sequence together with its V-gene family, and reads without a unique V-gene family were excluded. As a way to deal with suspected cross-contamination and a sequencing artifact, a later analysis dropped 450 to 600 nucleotide sequences that were highly shared and had low generation probability. In a later analysis, a clonal expansion index for each public chain was calculated from normalized within-repertoire ranks of inferred template counts. In a later analysis, generation probabilities were computed with a VDJ recombination model fitted to out-of-frame rearrangements, and the resulting probabilities were checked against IGoR. A later analysis scored TCR-TCR, TCR-HLA and TCR-CMV co-occurrence with hypergeometric tests, applying a repertoire-size bias correction to TCR pairs. False discovery rates were estimated in a later analysis by permuting HLA or CMV assignments 20 times. A later analysis grouped co-occurring TCRs with DBSCAN, adding TCRdist sequence similarity when clustering within HLA-allele-positive subsets. Repertoires with fewer than 30,000 or more than 120,000 public chains, plus five repertoires with anomalous nucleotide sharing, were excluded from co-occurrence clustering. TCRdb re-hosts the immuneACCESS table, in-frame sequences only. Its copies lack some clones; in the studies checked, an unresolved V gene accounts for under half of them, and the cause for the rest is not known. For V, J and clone size, that table is used; D and trimming come from the DNA. In this sample the table shows under 200,000 clones, approximately 80% of which occur a single time. The ten top clones hold 13% of the sample.

As concerns this clone: Its antigen has not been determined. The record has no base qualities; no much larger clone is one base away.

The chain links TRBV11-2 with TRBJ2-5, with 8 bases aligning to TRBD2. The origin of this receptor is a woman aged 50 to 65 in good health and CMV-seronegative. The sequenced sample consisted of PBMCs. The CDR3 loop reads CASSPSGRGQETQYF. The sequenced DNA: TGTGCCAGCAGCCCCTCCGGGAGGGGGCAAGAGACCCAGTACTTC.